The entry below describes one T cell receptor beta chain. Its antigen is as yet unknown. Germline CDR1 is SGHVS and CDR2 is FQNEAQ. CDR3 length: 17 residues. The ends lost 5 bases at V and 3 bases at J; junction bases unmatched: 16. The sample comes from a study of CD8+ T cells in alopecia areata. cDNA serving as the sequencing template came from extracted, reverse transcribed RNA. Sequenced by immunoSEQ multiplex PCR; TCRdb stores in-frame clones only, minus some. The table includes about 210,000 clones, 64% detected once. Treatment here: oral pan-JAK inhibitor, 5-10 mg twice daily. Alopecia areata patients gave lesional scalp punch biopsies and peripheral blood samples. Findings of the study overall: The study found tofacitinib significantly decreased scalp clonality and expanded CD8+ clones among the top 100. Scalp data also include sequences from resident alphabeta T cells of normal skin. Clonality exceeded that of normal scalp in lesional scalp, most notably in alopecia totalis/universalis.

This TCR derives from a human donor with alopecia areata. V and J are TRBV7-8 and TRBJ2-7; 7 nucleotides match TRBD1. Sequencing used CD4+ T cells sorted from blood, obtained at week 4, from a patient treated with tofacitinib. CDR3 residues: CASSQGGAALSGYEQYF. The CDR3 bases are TGTGCCAGCAGCCAAGGGGGCGCTGCTCTTTCGGGCTACGAGCAGTACTTC. The full variable domain, in which reference TRBV7-8 and TRBJ2-7 provide the parts outside the CDR3, is GAGVSQSPRYKVAKRGQDVALRCDPISGHVSLFWYQQALGQGPEFLTYFQNEAQLDKSGLPSDRFFAERPEGSVSTLKIQRTQQEDSAVYLCASSQGGAALSGYEQYFGPGTRLTVT.